This T cell receptor beta chain was observed in a study of technical replicates of blood from several donors. The V end lost 5 bases, the J end lost 6 bases, and 15 bases lay between the germline ends. In germline, CDR1 is MNHEY, CDR2 SVGAGI. The CDR3 totals 14 residues. This table comes from immunoSEQ multiplex PCR, and its TCRdb copy is limited to in-frame clones, with some not included. Seen here are roughly 62,000 clones, roughly nine tenths observed once, and the top ten hold about 4.3%. This clone came up once. This TCR derives from a human donor in good health. Some clones in this sample may be carry-over from other donors' samples. The sequenced sample consisted of PBMCs. The rearrangement joins TRBV6-5 to TRBJ2-3, with D uncertain. The CDR3 loop reads CASSPSRGGDTQYF. CDR3 DNA sequence: TGTGCCAGCAGTCCATCCCGCGGTGGGGATACGCAGTATTTT.